These 30 T cell receptor beta chains share one sample of origin, sequenced in a study of control samples from healthy donors and cancer patients. Sequencing used immunoSEQ multiplex PCR; TCRdb keeps in-frame clones, though not all of them. This sample has roughly 100,000 clones, with 83% found just once. Source material: blood. Receptor source: a woman between 45 and 65 years old in good health.

A single count supports this clone. The V gene is TRBV4-2, the J gene TRBJ2-3; TRBD2 matches at 8 bases. V dropped 1 base and J dropped 2; count of bases not matched to a gene: 11. Germline V gene sequence: CDR1 LGHNA, CDR2 YNFKEQ. The CDR3 has 18 residues. The CDR3 sequence is CASSQVVRERGFTDTQYF. The CDR3 DNA reads as TGTGCCAGCAGCCAAGTCGTGAGGGAGCGGGGGTTCACAGATACGCAGTATTTT.

The V gene is TRBV6-5, the J gene TRBJ2-2; D is ambiguous. CDR1 and CDR2 (germline): MNHEY, SVGAGI. The CDR3 sequence is 14 residues long. V lost 3 bases and J lost 5, with 10 bases in between. CDR3 region: CASSYKGGTGELFF. The CDR3 DNA reads as TGTGCCAGCAGTTATAAGGGCGGTACCGGGGAGCTGTTTTTT.

This chain links TRBV30 with TRBJ1-1; 7 nucleotides align to TRBD1. CDR3 size: 13 residues. V trimming: 4 bases; J trimming: 1 base; junction bases outside the gene matches: 3. Germline V gene sequence: CDR1 GTSNPN, CDR2 SVGIG (reference sequence). CDR3 amino acids: CAWIGGGNTEAFF. Here the CDR3 DNA reads TGTGCCTGGATAGGGGGCGGGAACACTGAAGCTTTCTTT.

The chain employs TRBV27 and TRBJ1-6; D is unclear. Germline V lookup: CDR1 MNHEY, CDR2 SMNVEV (reference sequence). This CDR3 spans 11 amino acids. Trimming shortened V by 6 bases and J by 7 bases, and 4 bases separated the two germline ends. This CDR3 reads CASSKNSPLHF. The DNA for the CDR3 is TGTGCCAGCAGCAAAAATTCACCCCTCCACTTT.

The chain couples TRBV5-1 to TRBJ1-4; D unresolved. V was trimmed by 0 bases and J by 5 bases, leaving 8 bases between them. The germline V gene encodes CDR1 SGHRS and CDR2 YFSETQ. The CDR3 loop spans 14 amino acids. CDR3 nucleotides: TGCGCCAGCAGCTTGGACCAGTCAAATGAAAAACTGTTTTTT. It codes for CASSLDQSNEKLFF.

The genes are TRBV30 and TRBJ1-3; TRBD1 agrees at 7 bases. Per germline, CDR1 GTSNPN and CDR2 SVGIG (reference sequence). Trimming removed 0 bases from V and 4 bases from J; junction bases left unmatched: 6. The CDR3 contains 15 residues. The CDR3 DNA sequence: TGTGCCTGGAGTGTAGGAGGGGGCTCAGGAAACACCATATATTTT. Translating it yields CAWSVGGGSGNTIYF.

The V gene is TRBV5-1, the J gene TRBJ2-7; D is possibly TRBD1 (5 bases). CDR1 SGHRS and CDR2 YFSETQ come from the germline V gene. Trimming took off 1 base at V and 0 bases at J, with 11 bases between the two ends. The length of the CDR3 is 15 residues. CDR3 protein: CASSLWAGSSYEQYF. The CDR3 region has the DNA TGCGCCAGCAGCTTGTGGGCAGGGTCCTCCTACGAGCAGTACTTC. The full variable domain, rest sourced from reference TRBV5-1 and TRBJ2-7, is KAGVTQTPRYLIKTRGQQVTLSCSPISGHRSVSWYQQTPGQGLQFLFEYFSETQRNKGNFPGRFSGRQFSNSRSEMNVSTLELGDSALYLCASSLWAGSSYEQYFGPGTRLTVT.

The V gene is TRBV9, the J gene TRBJ1-2, with D hard to call. V was pared by 3 bases and J by 6 bases, with 12 bases between. The CDR3 covers 13 residues. Germline V gene sequence: CDR1 SGDLS, CDR2 YYNGEE. This chain's CDR3 is CASSGGGFNGYTF. Here the CDR3 DNA reads TGTGCCAGCAGCGGAGGAGGGTTCAATGGCTACACCTTC. Looking up the rest from reference TRBV9 and TRBJ1-2 gives the full variable domain: DSGVTQTPKHLITATGQRVTLRCSPRSGDLSVYWYQQSLDQGLQFLIQYYNGEERAKGNILERFSAQQFPDLHSELNLSSLELGDSALYFCASSGGGFNGYTFGSGTRLTVV.

The chain employs TRBV7-2 and TRBJ1-4; D is perhaps TRBD1 (5 bases). Deletions cut 5 bases from V and 8 bases from J, with 24 bases between. From germline, CDR1 is SGHTA and CDR2 FQGNSA. CDR3 length equals 17 residues. CDR3 sequence (DNA): TGTGCCAGCAGCCCGAGCCCACCGGGCCTAAGGGACGAAAAACTGTTTTTT. Protein: CASSPSPPGLRDEKLFF.

In its sample, this clone was seen a few times. The chain links TRBV5-6 to TRBJ1-6; weak D call: TRBD1 (5 bases). The CDR3 spans 12 residues. V lost 2 bases and J 11 bases, leaving 8 bases between the germline ends. Germline V gene sequence: CDR1 SGHDT, CDR2 YYEEEE. CDR3 coding DNA: TGTGCCAGCAGCTTCGGGGACGCACCCCTCCACTTT. It specifies CASSFGDAPLHF.

The CDR3 DNA follows: TGTGCCAGCAGTATCGGCGGGGGGGTGAGCTCCTACGAGCAGTACTTC. Encoded protein: CASSIGGGVSSYEQYF. The chain recombines TRBV28 with TRBJ2-7, with 9 positions matching TRBD2. The CDR3 runs 16 residues. The germline CDR1 and CDR2 sequences are MDHEN and SYDVKM. V lost 5 bases and J lost 0; bases outside the gene matches: 8.

This chain uses TRBV21-1 with TRBJ1-5; TRBD1 was called by the table and not checked on the DNA. TRBV21-1 is classified as a pseudogene. The length of the CDR3 is 16 residues. Written as DNA, the CDR3 is TGTGCCAGCAGCAAAGTAGAAGGGGAAAGCAATCAGCCCCAGCATTTT. Residues: CASSKVEGESNQPQHF.

The CDR3 loop is CASSSERYNEQFF. In DNA, the CDR3 is TGTGCCAGCAGTTCGGAGAGATACAATGAGCAGTTCTTC. The gene calls are TRBV12-3 or TRBV12-4 and TRBJ2-1, with D unresolved. Deletions cut 4 bases from V and 4 bases from J, with 8 bases between. This CDR3 is 13 amino acids long.

The rearrangement uses TRBV4-2 and TRBJ2-5; 9 bases match TRBD2. V shed 1 base, J shed 5 bases, and the junction held 8 bases outside the gene matches. Per the germline V gene, CDR1 is LGHNA and CDR2 is YNFKEQ. CDR3 length: 16 amino acids. The CDR3 region is CASSQAPGLAQETQYF. CDR3 DNA: TGTGCCAGCAGCCAAGCCCCGGGACTAGCTCAGGAGACCCAGTACTTC.

The sample holds a few counts of this clone. The chain's CDR3 is CASSLRLAQRGYEQYF. CDR3 in DNA: TGTGCCAGCAGCTTAAGACTAGCCCAACGCGGATACGAGCAGTACTTC. The chain has TRBV7-2 and TRBJ2-7, with 7 bases that match TRBD2. V was clipped by 2 bases and J by 4 bases; unmatched bases: 11. Germline V CDR1 and CDR2: SGHTA, FQGNSA. The CDR3 is 16 residues long.

This clone was seen more than once but under ten times. The chain combines TRBV29-1 with TRBJ2-2, with 9 bases identical to TRBD1. The length of the CDR3 is 15 residues. CDR1 is SQVTM, CDR2 ANQGSEA, per germline. The junction had 8 bases not matched to a gene; V was cut back by 7 bases and J by 2 bases. CDR3 protein: CSGRGQGTNTGELFF. For the CDR3, the DNA is TGCAGCGGAAGAGGACAGGGGACTAACACCGGGGAGCTGTTTTTT.

The chain links TRBV21-1 to TRBJ1-4. TRBV21-1 is reported as a pseudogene. There are 15 residues in the CDR3. CDR3 nucleotides: TGTGCCAGCAGCAAAGCGGGCAGGGGAGGGGAAAAACTGTTTTTT. Protein product: CASSKAGRGGEKLFF.

V and J are TRBV24-1 and TRBJ2-2, with D possibly matching TRBD1 (6 bases). The CDR3 sequence is 13 residues long. The germline V gene encodes CDR1 KGHDR and CDR2 SFDVKD. V lost 9 bases and J 7 bases, leaving 14 bases between the germline ends. Here the CDR3 DNA reads TGTGCCACCGGGGCAGGGGTCGTCGGGGAGCTGTTTTTT. It specifies CATGAGVVGELFF.

The chain couples TRBV18 to TRBJ1-1; D remains ambiguous. Per the germline V gene, CDR1 is KGHSH and CDR2 is LQKENI. Trimming took 6 bases from V and 1 from J, leaving 9 bases between them. The CDR3 has 13 amino acids. The CDR3 here is CASSPTGNTEAFF. Here the CDR3 DNA reads TGTGCCAGCTCTCCCACCGGGAACACTGAAGCTTTCTTT.

The sample holds a few counts of this clone. V is TRBV5-1 and J is TRBJ2-2; TRBD1 agrees at 8 bases. The CDR3 consists of 16 residues. CDR1 and CDR2 from the germline V gene are SGHRS and YFSETQ. Trimming cost V 4 bases and J 1 base; bases outside gene matches: 6. This chain's CDR3 is CASSATGERNTGELFF. The CDR3 coding sequence is TGCGCCAGCAGCGCGACAGGGGAGAGGAACACCGGGGAGCTGTTTTTT.

The CDR3 here is CASRDGTSGTSYNEQFF. The CDR3 DNA is TGCGCCAGCCGGGACGGGACTAGCGGGACCTCCTACAATGAGCAGTTCTTC. The rearrangement uses TRBV10-2 and TRBJ2-1; 13 bases align to TRBD2. Germline CDR1 reads WSHSY; CDR2 reads SAAADI. The V and J ends lost 8 bases and 0 bases, in that order; junction bases with no gene match: 7. The CDR3 length is 17 residues.

Here the CDR3 reads CASSEAPGRAETQYF. CDR3 DNA: TGTGCCAGCAGTGAAGCGCCTGGGAGGGCAGAGACCCAGTACTTC. This chain links TRBV2 with TRBJ2-5; 7 bases align to TRBD2. V shed 0 bases and J 4 bases; nucleotides not matched to a gene: 5. The CDR3 contains 15 residues. CDR1 is SNHLY and CDR2 is FYNNEI in the germline V gene. Filled out from reference TRBV2 and TRBJ2-5, the complete variable domain reads EPEVTQTPSHQVTQMGQEVILRCVPISNHLYFYWYRQILGQKVEFLVSFYNNEISEKSEIFDDQFSVERPDGSNFTLKIRSTKLEDSAMYFCASSEAPGRAETQYFGPGTRLLVL.

The CDR3 DNA reads as TGTGCCAGCAGGGACACGAGCTCTGGAAACACCATATATTTT. As protein: CASRDTSSGNTIYF. This chain connects TRBV6-5 to TRBJ1-3; tentative D call: TRBD1 (5 bases). There are 14 residues in the CDR3. Germline V gene lookup returns CDR1 MNHEY and CDR2 SVGAGI. V was cut by 6 bases and J by 0 bases, with 9 bases left in between.

The V gene is TRBV4-3, the J gene TRBJ1-5, with D possibly matching TRBD1 (6 bases). The CDR3 runs 15 residues. V was cut by 0 bases and J by 6 bases, with 12 bases left in between. The germline V gene encodes CDR1 LGHNA and CDR2 YSLEER. The CDR3 nucleotides are TGCGCCAGCAGCCAAGACAGGGGATTCGCTCAGCCCCAGCATTTT. The encoded protein is CASSQDRGFAQPQHF.

A few counts support this clone. The chain is built from TRBV5-1 and TRBJ2-5; 7 bases are a match to TRBD1. The germline CDR1 and CDR2 sequences are SGHRS and YFSETQ. The CDR3 covers 13 residues. V gave up 2 bases and J gave up 4 bases; unmatched junction bases: 2. CDR3 bases: TGCGCCAGCAGCTTTGCAGGGGGAGAGACCCAGTACTTC. This encodes CASSFAGGETQYF.

V and J are TRBV6-6 and TRBJ1-1; 7 nucleotides agree with TRBD1. Germline CDR1 is MNHNY and CDR2 is SVGAGI (reference sequence). V lost 6 bases to trimming and J lost 3 bases; unmatched junction nucleotides: 4. The CDR3 is 13 amino acids. The DNA for the CDR3 is TGTGCCAGCAGGGCTACAGGGGACACTGAAGCTTTCTTT. It translates to CASRATGDTEAFF.

This rearrangement joins TRBV4-3 to TRBJ2-7; D assignment may be TRBD1 or TRBD2 (5 bases each). This CDR3 region has 14 residues. CDR1 and CDR2 (germline): LGHNA, YSLEER. Trimming removed 0 bases at V and 3 bases at J, with 9 bases between. The CDR3 DNA reads as TGCGCCAGCAGCCAAGATGAGGGGATCTACGAGCAGTACTTC. As protein: CASSQDEGIYEQYF.

This sequence joins TRBV18 and TRBJ2-1, with D perhaps TRBD1 (5 bases). The CDR3 runs to 16 residues. V lost 0 bases to trimming and J lost 7 bases, with 16 bases between them. The V gene's germline CDR1 is KGHSH and CDR2 LQKENI. The CDR3 protein is CASSPPSRAGENEQFF. CDR3 nucleotides: TGTGCCAGCTCACCACCAAGCAGGGCTGGGGAAAATGAGCAGTTCTTC.

This clone was recorded a few times. Other DNA sequences within the sample encode an identical CDR3. The chain joins TRBV5-4 to TRBJ1-2; perhaps TRBD1 as D (5 bases). From germline, CDR1 is SGHNT and CDR2 YYREEE (reference sequence). The CDR3 sequence is 13 residues long. V lost 0 bases to trimming and J lost 6 bases, with 9 bases between them. The CDR3 nucleotides read TGTGCCAGCAGCTTGGCAGGGATTGATGGCTACACCTTC. Its translation is CASSLAGIDGYTF.

With regard to this clone: The identical CDR3 is also encoded by other nucleotide sequences in the sample. The CDR3 here is CASSGQGGRSNQPQHF. The CDR3, as DNA: TGTGCCAGCAGTGGACAGGGCGGGAGGAGCAATCAGCCCCAGCATTTT. This rearrangement joins TRBV2 to TRBJ1-5, with 7 bases matching TRBD1. The CDR3 has 16 residues. Germline CDR1 reads SNHLY; CDR2 reads FYNNEI. With 4 bases clipped from V and 1 base from J, the junction kept 7 bases outside the gene matches.